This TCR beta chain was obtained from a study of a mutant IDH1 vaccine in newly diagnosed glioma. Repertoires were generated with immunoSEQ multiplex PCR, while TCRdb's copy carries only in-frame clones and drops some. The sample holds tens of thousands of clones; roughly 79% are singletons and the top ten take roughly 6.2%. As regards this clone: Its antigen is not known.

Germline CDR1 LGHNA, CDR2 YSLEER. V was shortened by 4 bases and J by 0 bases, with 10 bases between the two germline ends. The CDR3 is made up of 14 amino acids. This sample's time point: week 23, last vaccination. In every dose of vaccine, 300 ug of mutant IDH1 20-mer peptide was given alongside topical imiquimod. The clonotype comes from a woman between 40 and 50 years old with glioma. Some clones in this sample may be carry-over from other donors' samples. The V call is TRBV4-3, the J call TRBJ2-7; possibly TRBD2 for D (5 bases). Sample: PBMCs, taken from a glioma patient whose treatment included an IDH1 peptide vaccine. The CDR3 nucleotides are TGCGCCAGCAGCCCAGGACTCAACTCCTACGAGCAGTACTTC. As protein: CASSPGLNSYEQYF.